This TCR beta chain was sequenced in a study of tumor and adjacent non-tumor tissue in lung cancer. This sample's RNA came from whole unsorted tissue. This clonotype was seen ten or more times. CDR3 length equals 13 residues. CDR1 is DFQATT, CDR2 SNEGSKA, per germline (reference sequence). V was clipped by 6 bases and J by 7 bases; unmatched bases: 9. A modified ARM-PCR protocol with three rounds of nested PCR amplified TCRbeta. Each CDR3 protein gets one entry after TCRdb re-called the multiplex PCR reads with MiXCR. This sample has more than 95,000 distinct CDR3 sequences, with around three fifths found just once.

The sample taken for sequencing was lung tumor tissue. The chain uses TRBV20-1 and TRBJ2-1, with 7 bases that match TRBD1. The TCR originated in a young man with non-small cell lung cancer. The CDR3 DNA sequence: TGCAGTGCCCCGGCACAGGGGCGGAATGAGCAGTTCTTC. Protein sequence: CSAPAQGRNEQFF.